The 28 T cell receptor beta chains below were found in one sample sequenced in a study of blood T cell repertoires in COVID-19 (dated by TCRdb to the early 2020s). Library prep was done by the immunoSEQ multiplex PCR assay. TCRdb holds this immuneACCESS table with in-frame rearrangements only. Some clones are missing; in checked studies, unresolved V genes explain under half, and the rest has no known cause. The table for this sample lists approximately 70,000 clones; roughly 78% of them were counted only once. The top ten clones comprise more than 20% of the sample. The sample consisted of peripheral blood. Every receptor here comes from a man in his 60s with active or convalescent COVID-19.

The rearrangement links TRBV6-1 to TRBJ2-7; unclear D gene. Germline V CDR1 and CDR2: MNHNS, SASEGT. This CDR3 has 12 residues. V gave up 1 base and J gave up 7 bases, with 8 bases separating them. The CDR3 DNA follows: TGTGCCAGCAGTGAAGGGCCCGTAGAGCAGTACTTC. Translation: CASSEGPVEQYF.

This rearrangement joins TRBV18 to TRBJ1-1; a weak D match, TRBD1 (5 bases). The length of the CDR3 is 11 residues. V was shortened by 11 bases and J by 3 bases, with 10 bases between the two germline ends. Germline values: CDR1 KGHSH, CDR2 LQKENI. CDR3 nucleotide sequence: TGTGCCGGGGCGGCCGACACTGAAGCTTTCTTT. This sequence encodes CAGAADTEAFF.

The chain has TRBV15 and TRBJ2-4; tentatively, D is TRBD2 (6 bases). Looked up from germline, CDR1 is LNHNV and CDR2 is YYDKDF (reference sequence). The V end lost 5 bases, the J end lost 0 bases, and 11 bases lay between the germline ends. This CDR3 contains 15 residues. This CDR3 is CATSGGIGAKNIQYF. The CDR3 region has the DNA TGTGCCACCAGCGGGGGGATAGGAGCCAAAAACATTCAGTACTTC.

V is TRBV3-1 (or the pseudogene TRBV3-2) and J is TRBJ1-2; TRBD1 might be the D (6 bases). CDR3 length equals 14 residues. V lost 1 base and J lost 3, with 9 bases in between. Germline V CDR1 and CDR2: LGHDT, YNNKEL (reference sequence). CDR3 DNA sequence: TGTGCCAGCAGCCAAGGTCCAGGGGACTATGGCTACACCTTC. This translates into CASSQGPGDYGYTF.

CDR3 region: CASSLGGVGGLLDTGELFF. CDR3 DNA: TGTGCCAGCAGCTTGGGGGGTGTGGGTGGACTATTGGACACCGGGGAGCTGTTTTTT. The chain couples TRBV5-4 to TRBJ2-2; weak D call: TRBD2 (6 bases). The germline V and J ends were trimmed by 0 bases and 3 bases, with 21 bases remaining between them. CDR1 is SGHNT, CDR2 YYREEE, per germline (reference sequence). The CDR3 totals 19 residues. The whole variable domain, remainder taken from reference TRBV5-4 and TRBJ2-2, is ETGVTQSPTHLIKTRGQQVTLRCSSQSGHNTVSWYQQALGQGPQFIFQYYREEENGRGNFPPRFSGLQFPNYSSELNVNALELDDSALYLCASSLGGVGGLLDTGELFFGEGSRLTVL.

This clone has only one observation. This sequence joins TRBV10-3 and TRBJ2-5, with D perhaps matching TRBD1 (6 bases). CDR3 length: 13 amino acids. Germline V gene lookup returns CDR1 ENHRY and CDR2 SYGVKD. V was trimmed by 6 bases and J by 5 bases, leaving 13 bases between them. The chain's CDR3 is CAISRRGSETQYF. CDR3 DNA: TGTGCCATCAGCCGCAGGGGTTCGGAGACCCAGTACTTC.

The rearrangement joins TRBV27 to TRBJ2-2; D unresolved. CDR3 length equals 13 residues. The germline gives CDR1 MNHEY, CDR2 SMNVEV (reference sequence). V lost 4 bases and J 6 bases, leaving 9 bases between the germline ends. CDR3 nucleotide sequence: TGTGCCAGCAGTTCCCTAGGCGCCGGGGAGCTGTTTTTT. It codes for CASSSLGAGELFF.

This chain connects TRBV7-3 to TRBJ2-3; 10 bases agree with TRBD2. The CDR3 extends over 14 amino acids. Germline V gene sequence: CDR1 SGHTA, CDR2 FQGTGA. Germline trimming cut 11 bases from V and 2 bases from J; bases unmatched to any gene: 7. The CDR3 region has the DNA TGTGCCGGCGCGGGACTAGCGATCACAGATACGCAGTATTTT. This codes for CAGAGLAITDTQYF.

The chain combines TRBV5-1 with TRBJ2-5; maybe TRBD2 (6 bases). The CDR3 spans 15 residues. CDR1 and CDR2 (germline): SGHRS, YFSETQ. V lost 0 bases and J lost 6, with 15 bases in between. The CDR3 sequence is CASSLDLATGKTQYF. The CDR3 nucleotides are TGCGCCAGCAGCTTGGATCTAGCGACGGGCAAGACCCAGTACTTC. The full variable domain, its missing parts supplied by reference TRBV5-1 and TRBJ2-5, is KAGVTQTPRYLIKTRGQQVTLSCSPISGHRSVSWYQQTPGQGLQFLFEYFSETQRNKGNFPGRFSGRQFSNSRSEMNVSTLELGDSALYLCASSLDLATGKTQYFGPGTRLLVL.

The rearrangement joins TRBV7-8 to TRBJ2-7; 10 nucleotides align to TRBD1. The CDR3 sequence is 15 residues long. V lost 9 bases and J lost 2; bases outside the gene matches: 10. Germline assignment: CDR1 SGHVS and CDR2 FQNEAQ. The CDR3 reads CASGRDRGSTYEQYF. CDR3 sequence (DNA): TGTGCCAGTGGACGGGACAGGGGTTCGACCTACGAGCAGTACTTC.

The chain employs TRBV10-2 and TRBJ1-4; 9 bases fit TRBD1. The germline CDR1 and CDR2 sequences are WSHSY and SAAADI. CDR3 length: 16 residues. Unmatched junction bases numbered 7, after V lost 2 bases and J lost 6 bases. Here the CDR3 reads CASSEPLRTGDEKLFF. The CDR3, as DNA: TGCGCCAGCAGTGAGCCGCTAAGGACAGGGGATGAAAAACTGTTTTTT.

The chain is built from TRBV13 and TRBJ2-7; possible D gene TRBD1, 6 bases. Germline V CDR1 and CDR2: PRHDT, FYEKMQ (reference sequence). This CDR3 is 13 amino acids long. The V end was cut by 8 bases, the J end by 5 bases, with 16 bases between. This CDR3 is CASGSARGHEQYF. The CDR3 DNA reads TGTGCCAGCGGATCAGCCAGGGGCCACGAGCAGTACTTC.

The rearrangement uses TRBV29-1 and TRBJ1-2; 7 nucleotides match TRBD1. Germline CDR1 reads SQVTM; CDR2 reads ANQGSEA. The ends lost 7 bases at V and 3 bases at J; junction bases unmatched: 8. There are 13 residues in the CDR3. The CDR3 sequence is CSANQGGHYGYTF. CDR3 coding DNA: TGCAGCGCCAACCAAGGGGGCCACTATGGCTACACCTTC.

The chain uses TRBV30 and TRBJ1-1, with a tentative D call TRBD1 (6 bases). CDR1 GTSNPN and CDR2 SVGIG come from the germline V gene (reference sequence). The CDR3 is 14 residues long. Deletions cut 4 bases from V and 3 bases from J, with 15 bases between. The CDR3 is CAWIKPGGHTEAFF. The CDR3 DNA follows: TGTGCCTGGATCAAACCGGGGGGGCACACTGAAGCTTTCTTT.

In its sample, this clone was seen many times. The rearrangement joins TRBV11-2 to TRBJ2-1; D uncertain. This CDR3 comprises 12 residues. The germline CDR1 and CDR2 sequences are SGHAT and FQNNGV. The V gene lost 0 bases and the J gene lost 8 bases, with 5 bases spanning the gap. The CDR3: CASSLERDEQFF. DNA of the CDR3: TGTGCCAGCAGCTTAGAAAGAGATGAGCAGTTCTTC. Filled out from reference TRBV11-2 and TRBJ2-1, the complete variable domain reads EAGVAQSPRYKIIEKRQSVAFWCNPISGHATLYWYQQILGQGPKLLIQFQNNGVVDDSQLPKDRFSAERLKGVDSTLKIQPAKLEDSAVYLCASSLERDEQFFGPGTRLTVL.

This clone was seen only once. The rearrangement uses TRBV3-1 (or the pseudogene TRBV3-2) and TRBJ2-7, with 7 bases lining up with TRBD1. V was clipped by 3 bases and J by 5 bases; unmatched bases: 1. Germline loops: CDR1 LGHDT, CDR2 YNNKEL (reference sequence). The CDR3 loop spans 12 amino acids. CDR3 amino acids: CASSQQGDEQYF. In DNA, the CDR3 is TGTGCCAGCAGCCAGCAGGGGGACGAGCAGTACTTC.

This chain uses TRBV20-1 with TRBJ2-5, with D unclear. With 5 bases removed from V and 5 bases from J, the gap between germline ends came to 6 bases. The CDR3 extends over 10 amino acids. Germline loops: CDR1 DFQATT, CDR2 SNEGSKA (reference sequence). The CDR3 spells CSAGPETQYF. The DNA of the CDR3 is TGCAGTGCTGGGCCCGAGACCCAGTACTTC.

This clone has only one observation. V and J are TRBV28 and TRBJ1-3; D remains ambiguous. The CDR3 loop spans 17 amino acids. V lost 0 bases, J lost 0 bases, and 12 bases lay in between. Germline values: CDR1 MDHEN, CDR2 SYDVKM. The CDR3 loop reads CASSLWGRSHSGNTIYF. CDR3 DNA sequence: TGTGCCAGCAGTTTATGGGGTAGGAGCCACTCTGGAAACACCATATATTTT. Looking up the rest from reference TRBV28 and TRBJ1-3 gives the full variable domain: DVKVTQSSRYLVKRTGEKVFLECVQDMDHENMFWYRQDPGLGLRLIYFSYDVKMKEKGDIPEGYSVSREKKERFSLILESASTNQTSMYLCASSLWGRSHSGNTIYFGEGSWLTVV.

With respect to this clone: Other DNA sequences in this sample translate to the same CDR3. The chain recombines TRBV19 with TRBJ1-5; D not resolved. CDR3 length equals 15 residues. CDR1 is LNHDA, CDR2 SQIVND, per germline (reference sequence). The V gene lost 2 bases and the J gene lost 0 bases, with 8 bases spanning the gap. The CDR3 DNA sequence: TGTGCCAGTAGTATAACTCCTTATAGCAATCAGCCCCAGCATTTT. This codes for CASSITPYSNQPQHF. Based on the CDR3 plus reference TRBV19 and TRBJ1-5, the full variable domain is DGGITQSPKYLFRKEGQNVTLSCEQNLNHDAMYWYRQDPGQGLRLIYYSQIVNDFQKGDIAEGYSVSREKKESFPLTVTSAQKNPTAFYLCASSITPYSNQPQHFGDGTRLSIL.

This clone has more than one count but fewer than ten. The V call is TRBV3-1 (or the pseudogene TRBV3-2), the J call TRBJ2-2, with 8 bases that match TRBD2. With 4 bases clipped from V and 3 bases from J, the junction kept 13 bases outside the gene matches. The CDR3 sequence is 18 residues long. Germline CDR1 is LGHDT and CDR2 is YNNKEL (reference sequence). The CDR3 DNA reads as TGTGCCAGCAGCCCCCATGGAGCGGGGGTGATTTACACCGGGGAGCTGTTTTTT. Protein sequence: CASSPHGAGVIYTGELFF.

This clone has only one observation. This sequence joins TRBV24-1 and TRBJ2-5; 7 positions agree with TRBD1. Per the germline V gene, CDR1 is KGHDR and CDR2 is SFDVKD. V lost 4 bases and J lost 2; bases outside the gene matches: 3. This CDR3 region has 14 residues. The CDR3 bases are TGTGCCACCAGTGACCCCAGGGGGCAAGAGACCCAGTACTTC. Its protein product is CATSDPRGQETQYF.

Comments on this clone: The same CDR3 is also encoded by other DNA sequences in this sample. The CDR3 sequence: CASSEGRYSPLHF. CDR3 bases: TGTGCCAGCAGTGAGGGCAGGTATTCACCCCTCCACTTT. This chain joins TRBV2 and TRBJ1-6, with D hard to call. Germline lookup yields CDR1 SNHLY and CDR2 FYNNEI. V lost 3 bases and J 8 bases, leaving 8 bases between the germline ends. The CDR3 has 13 residues.

The CDR3 nucleotides are TGCGCCAGCAGCTCGGGTGGTGAGGGCTACACCTTC. This codes for CASSSGGEGYTF. This sequence joins TRBV5-1 and TRBJ1-2; D is ambiguous. V was cut by 3 bases and J by 8 bases, with 11 bases left in between. From germline, CDR1 is SGHRS and CDR2 YFSETQ. The CDR3 is 12 amino acids.

This clone is a singleton in its sample. This chain joins TRBV28 and TRBJ1-3; TRBD1 matches 8 bases. The CDR3 contains 15 residues. Looked up from germline, CDR1 is MDHEN and CDR2 is SYDVKM. V was clipped by 2 bases and J by 6 bases; unmatched bases: 6. This chain's CDR3 is CASSLHPDRANTIYF. The CDR3 region has the DNA TGTGCCAGCAGTTTACATCCGGACAGGGCAAACACCATATATTTT.

This chain links TRBV24-1 with TRBJ1-5; 8 bases fit TRBD1. Germline lookup yields CDR1 KGHDR and CDR2 SFDVKD. This CDR3 contains 14 residues. V shed 5 bases and J 3 bases; nucleotides not matched to a gene: 2. DNA for the CDR3: TGTGCCACCAGTGTGGGACAGGACAATCAGCCCCAGCATTTT. It encodes CATSVGQDNQPQHF.

This clone was observed a handful of times. CDR3 region: CASSSRDREETQYF. The DNA for the CDR3 is TGTGCCAGCAGCTCCCGCGACAGGGAAGAGACCCAGTACTTC. The genes are TRBV7-6 and TRBJ2-5; TRBD1 aligns across 7 bases. CDR3 size: 14 residues. The J segment lost 3 bases and the V segment lost 4 bases, leaving 5 bases of the junction unmatched. The V gene's germline CDR1 is SGHVS and CDR2 FNYEAQ.

This clone was counted at least ten times. The V and J genes are TRBV4-2 and TRBJ2-7, with D possibly being TRBD1 (5 bases). The V gene's germline CDR1 is LGHNA and CDR2 YNFKEQ. The CDR3 consists of 15 residues. Trimming took 4 bases from V and 1 from J, leaving 14 bases between them. DNA for the CDR3: TGTGCCAGCAGCCCCCTCCAGGGTTCATCCTACGAGCAGTACTTC. This codes for CASSPLQGSSYEQYF.

V is TRBV7-9 and J is TRBJ1-3, with D uncertain. Germline V gene sequence: CDR1 SEHNR, CDR2 FQNEAQ (reference sequence). The CDR3 loop spans 14 amino acids. V lost 5 bases to trimming and J lost 2 bases, with 10 bases between them. Here the CDR3 reads CASSARKTGNTIYF. CDR3 nucleotide sequence: TGTGCCAGCAGCGCGCGAAAGACTGGAAACACCATATATTTT.